These 9 T cell receptor beta chains originate from one sample sequenced in a study of CD8 T cells in Susac syndrome. The authors reverse transcribed 0.5 to 1 ug RNA with random hexamers. TCRdb re-called the immunoSEQ multiplex PCR reads through MiXCR, storing one row per CDR3 protein. This table has some 190,000 distinct CDR3 sequences, more than 90% appearing once. Specimen: CD4+ T cells from PBMCs. Receptors were obtained from a human donor with multiple sclerosis.

The chain combines TRBV12-3 or TRBV12-4 with TRBJ1-6, with TRBD1 matching over 9 bases. The CDR3 runs 15 residues. The V and J ends lost 4 bases and 8 bases, in that order; junction bases with no gene match: 6. The CDR3 sequence: CASSSTGGSDSPLHF. The CDR3 DNA follows: TGTGCCAGCAGTTCAACAGGGGGCAGTGATTCACCCCTCCACTTT.

This rearrangement joins TRBV27 to TRBJ2-3, with 9 bases that match TRBD2. The V gene end was trimmed by 1 base and the J gene end by 4 bases; junction bases not matched to a gene: 6. Germline values: CDR1 MNHEY, CDR2 SMNVEV (reference sequence). There are 16 residues in the CDR3. The DNA of the CDR3 is TGTGCCAGCAGTTTATTTTGGCGGGGGGGGTCAGATACGCAGTATTTT. This translates into CASSLFWRGGSDTQYF.

The chain couples TRBV30 to TRBJ2-2; D not certain. CDR3 length equals 13 residues. Germline loops: CDR1 GTSNPN, CDR2 SVGIG (reference sequence). Trimming removed 3 bases from V and 2 bases from J, with 7 bases in between. CDR3 sequence (DNA): TGTGCCTGGAGCGGTAGTAACACCGGGGAGCTGTTTTTT. The encoded protein is CAWSGSNTGELFF.

The rearrangement links TRBV30 to TRBJ1-1; maybe TRBD1 (5 bases). Germline V gene data show CDR1 as GTSNPN and CDR2 as SVGIG (reference sequence). The V and J ends lost 2 bases and 8 bases respectively, with 12 bases between them. The CDR3 runs to 12 residues. The CDR3 sequence is CAWSPSRGEAFF. The CDR3, as DNA: TGTGCCTGGAGTCCTTCCCGGGGGGAAGCTTTCTTT.

The rearrangement joins TRBV3-1 to TRBJ2-3, with TRBD2 identical over 9 bases. The CDR3 has 18 amino acids. CDR1 is LGHDT, CDR2 YNNKEL, per germline (reference sequence). V gave up 1 base and J gave up 3 bases; unmatched junction bases: 11. The CDR3 DNA follows: TGTGCCAGCAGCCAAGGGCCGCGCGGGGGGGCCAGGACAGATACGCAGTATTTT. Translated: CASSQGPRGGARTDTQYF.

The J gene is TRBJ1-2, the V gene TRBV27; tentatively, D is TRBD1 (6 bases). The V gene's germline CDR1 is MNHEY and CDR2 SMNVEV (reference sequence). Trimming left V 1 base short and J 0 bases short, with 21 bases between. The CDR3 has 19 amino acids. CDR3 DNA: TGTGCCAGCAGTTTATACGGGGGGCTCTACCTCGCCTCTAACTATGGCTACACCTTC. As protein: CASSLYGGLYLASNYGYTF.

The chain links TRBV10-3 to TRBJ1-2, with 7 bases identical to TRBD1. The CDR3 consists of 14 residues. V lost 4 bases and J lost 3; bases outside the gene matches: 5. Per the germline V gene, CDR1 is ENHRY and CDR2 is SYGVKD. The DNA for the CDR3 is TGTGCCATCAGTGGTCAAGGGGGCGACTATGGCTACACCTTC. Translating it yields CAISGQGGDYGYTF.

The rearrangement uses TRBV23-1 and TRBJ2-7, with unresolved D. TRBV23-1 is given ORF status, its function remaining uncertain. V lost 5 bases, J lost 9 bases, and 8 bases lay in between. This CDR3 comprises 10 residues. For the CDR3, the DNA is TGCGCCAGCAGTATACCCGGGCAGTACTTC. This encodes CASSIPGQYF.

This chain uses TRBV7-2 with TRBJ1-5; the match to TRBD1 covers 10 bases. V was clipped by 1 base and J by 7 bases; unmatched bases: 7. There are 16 residues in the CDR3. Germline V gives CDR1 SGHTA, CDR2 FQGNSA. In DNA form, the CDR3 reads TGTGCCAGCAGCTTAGAGGGACAGGGGCCGTGGCAGCCCCAGCATTTT. Its translation is CASSLEGQGPWQPQHF.